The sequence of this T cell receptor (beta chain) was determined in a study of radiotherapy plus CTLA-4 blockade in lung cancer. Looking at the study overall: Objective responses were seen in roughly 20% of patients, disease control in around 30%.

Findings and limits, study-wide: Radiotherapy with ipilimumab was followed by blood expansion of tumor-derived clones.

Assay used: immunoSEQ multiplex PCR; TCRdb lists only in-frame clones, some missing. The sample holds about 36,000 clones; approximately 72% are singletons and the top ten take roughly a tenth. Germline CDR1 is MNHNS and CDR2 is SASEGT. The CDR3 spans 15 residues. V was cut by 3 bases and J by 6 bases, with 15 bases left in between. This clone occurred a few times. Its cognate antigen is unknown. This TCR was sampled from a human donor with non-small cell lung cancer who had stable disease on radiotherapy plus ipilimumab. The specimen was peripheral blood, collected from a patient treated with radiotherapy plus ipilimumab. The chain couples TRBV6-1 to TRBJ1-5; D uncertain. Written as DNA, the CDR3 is TGTGCCAGCAGTGACTCCATGAGCCTTCTTCAGCCCCAGCATTTT. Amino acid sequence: CASSDSMSLLQPQHF.